Sequencing of this T cell receptor beta chain was carried out in a study of neurological immune-mediated disorders (dated by TCRdb to between 2018 and 2021). Concerning the study at large: The study compared peripheral blood TCR-beta repertoires of HTLV-I-associated myelopathy (HAM/TSP) patients, multiple sclerosis patients and healthy controls using UMI-based sequencing. Of the approximately 68 subjects in the cohort, around 14 were HAM/TSP patients, 34 were multiple sclerosis patients, and approximately 20 were healthy controls. The roughly 99 TCR-beta libraries covered PBMC samples along with longitudinal samples, technical triplicates, and paired sorted CD4+ and CD8+ T-cell subsets. Paper-wide results and their limitations: TCR clonal expansion was highest in HAM/TSP patients and lowest in MS patients, with MS patients falling below even healthy controls. Across subjects, expanded clones never shared an identical CDR3 amino acid sequence, which suggests that the TCR-beta repertoires in every group were private.

This clonotype was detected many times. Which antigen it targets is not known. No much larger clonotype is one base removed from it; base qualities were not supplied. Healthy controls were blood bank volunteers in Maryland, USA. Libraries from unsorted PBMCs were made from 2 million PBMCs kept in RNAlater at -80 degrees C until RNA extraction. Peripheral blood was subjected to Ficoll-Hypaque density gradient centrifugation to isolate PBMCs, which were then cryopreserved in liquid nitrogen. cDNA synthesis used template-switch 5'RACE with a primer carrying a 10-nucleotide random unique molecular identifier tagging each TCR transcript. Every sequencing run yielded over 190 million TCR-beta sequences covering 15-18 subjects. The RNeasy kit was used to extract total RNA. Using the KAPA Real-time Library Amplification kit, TCR-beta VDJ regions were amplified with primers for the TCR constant region and the 5'RACE anchor. A first PCR added sample indexes and Illumina adaptors, and a second PCR then raised library yield. The roughly 650 bp TCR product was size-selected on a 2% E-gel SizeSelection system after Ampure bead purification. Before pooling, library quality was checked on a Bioanalyzer, concentration was measured with Qubit, and libraries were quantified with the Kapa Library Quantification kit. Paired-end 2 x 150 bp sequencing of the libraries was performed on an Illumina HiSeq 2500. To increase sequence diversity, roughly 23-30% phiX was spiked into each library pool. The paper's data handling went like this. The quality-filtered reads were processed with the UMI-based MiGEC pipeline, whose error correction step removed more than 80% of the raw TCR sequences. VDJ genes were aligned to IMGT germline references, and clonotypes were defined by unique CDR3 amino acid sequence plus V-J genes. Clonal expansion, Shannon diversity, and CDR3 relatedness (CalcPairwiseDistances, ClusterSamples) were evaluated with VDJtools, and phylogenetic trees were built with CLCbio workbench. Using coefficient-of-variation modelling across technical triplicates, the study counted a clone as expanded if it had at least 8 unique UMIs. Using fastp trimming at Q25 and MiXCR clonotype assembly, TCRdb reanalyzed the public sequencing data and kept in-frame beta chains. Rows with one shared CDR3 protein collapse into an entry with the most common genes and DNA. The V and J calls shown here were made by TCRdb, not taken from the authors' results. This sample lists tens of thousands of distinct CDR3 sequences; roughly 25% were detected once. The biggest ten clones account for 20% to 30% of the sample.

Taken from the germline V gene (reference sequence), the CDR1 and CDR2 loops are DFQATT and SNEGSKA. From its cysteine to its phenylalanine, the CDR3 spans 16 amino acids. Only the CDR3 part of the read is kept: 48 bases, read in frame from the first base. V ends up 0 bases short and J 4 bases short, with an unmatched junction base count of 6. This TCR came from a woman between 70 and 85 years old in good health. Sequenced sample: PBMCs. The V and J segments used are TRBV20-1 and TRBJ2-2; the junction holds 9 bases that match TRBD2. The DNA sequence is TGCAGTGCTAGAGATCGGCGGGAGGGAGGCACCGGGGAGCTGTTTTTT. The translation is CSARDRREGGTGELFF.